This T cell receptor (beta chain) was observed in a study of blood T cell repertoires in COVID-19 (dated by TCRdb to 2018 to 2021). As for the study more broadly: Collaborator samples came from the United States, Italy and Spain and covered acute and convalescent phases of COVID-19. The material from the prospective study consisted of cDNA or gDNA derived from T cells, B-cell-depleted T cells, or PBMCs. Subjects who had been exposed to COVID-19, were actively infected with it, or had recovered from it provided the deeply sampled blood TCRbeta repertoires that made up the dataset. The repertoires were released in a freely available public database meant as a resource for research on the immune response to SARS-CoV-2. Samples were obtained from the ongoing ImmuneRACE study (first 160 participants) and from 1,254 subjects provided by 6 global collaborators. Nearly every sample came with metadata listing a de-identified subject ID, COVID-19 status, age in years and sex. Where available, HLA class I and class II types were taken from metadata supplied by the sample provider and were not determined by assay-based typing.

A remark on this clone: Its target antigen remains unknown. No base quality information exists; no much larger clone differs at one position.

The collaborating institutions used their own protocols to collect whole blood in K2EDTA tubes. Collaborator samples were shipped for TCRbeta analysis as frozen whole blood, isolated PBMCs, or DNA extracted from either sample type. The immunoSEQ Assay, a bias-controlled multiplex PCR, was used to amplify TCRbeta CDR3 regions from genomic DNA. Under the source paper's analysis protocol: Within the assay, amplification of reference gene primers was used to estimate how many nucleated cells each sample contained. To quantify the absolute abundance of each unique TCRbeta CDR3 rearrangement, sequence reads were collapsed and filtered. For each sample, productive Simpson clonality was calculated by taking the square root of Simpson's diversity index across productive rearrangements. In TCRdb, the immuneACCESS table is reduced to in-frame sequences with V and J assigned. These tables do not hold every clone; where another copy was compared, an unresolved V gene accounts for under half, and the others remain unexplained. V, J and clone size are those of that table, while D and trimming were read from the DNA. In this sample the table shows roughly 80,000 clones, around nine tenths of which occur a single time. The ten largest clones represent about 5.3% of the sample.

Broader findings and caveats from the paper: How much clinical and demographic metadata was included differed by source and by participant, and the metadata was provided uncurated.

For CDR1 and CDR2, the germline V gene lists MNHNS and SASEGT. The CDR3 sequence holds 16 residues, the cysteine and phenylalanine included. Of the read, only the CDR3 DNA is kept; its 48 bases are in frame from base 1. V sheds 2 bases and J sheds 0 bases, leaving 11 bases between their ends. The TCR comes from a woman aged 80 or over with active or convalescent COVID-19. The sequence joins TRBV6-1 to TRBJ1-3, with TRBD1 perhaps the D gene, on 6 matching bases. Sequencing was performed on peripheral blood. The CDR3 region has the sequence CASSELGALSGNTIYF. The nucleotide sequence reads as follows: TGTGCCAGCAGTGAATTGGGGGCCCTCTCTGGAAACACCATATATTTT.